A single sample is the source of the 6 T cell receptor beta chains below, sequenced in a study of blood T cell repertoires in COVID-19. Clones were sequenced by immunoSEQ multiplex PCR, and TCRdb holds only the in-frame ones, with some missing. Among 88,000 or so clones listed, approximately 80% were seen once. Specimen: peripheral blood. The receptors derive from a man older than 75 with acute or convalescent COVID-19.

The rearrangement links TRBV3-1 (or the pseudogene TRBV3-2) to TRBJ1-2, with D perhaps matching TRBD1 (6 bases). This CDR3 contains 17 residues. Per the germline V gene, CDR1 is LGHDT and CDR2 is YNNKEL (reference sequence). V was shortened by 0 bases and J by 5 bases, with 19 bases between the two germline ends. The CDR3 sequence: CASSQDEGVTGAYGYTF. In DNA, the CDR3 is TGTGCCAGCAGCCAAGATGAGGGGGTAACAGGTGCTTATGGCTACACCTTC.

This clone turned up a few times. The chain recombines TRBV25-1 with TRBJ1-2, with 8 bases fitting TRBD1. After removal of 2 bases from V and 4 bases from J, the junction contained 9 bases not matched to a gene. This CDR3 contains 16 residues. CDR1 is MGHDK and CDR2 is SYGVNS in the germline V gene. CDR3 DNA sequence: TGTGCCAGCAGTGAAATCTGGGTGGACAGGGTCTATGGCTACACCTTC. This gives the protein CASSEIWVDRVYGYTF.

V usage is TRBV6-6 and J usage is TRBJ2-1; 9 bases line up with TRBD1. Unmatched junction bases numbered 15, after V lost 5 bases and J lost 1 base. Per the germline V gene, CDR1 is MNHNY and CDR2 is SVGAGI (reference sequence). This CDR3 comprises 19 residues. This chain's CDR3 is CASSPSGTGTLQSYNEQFF. CDR3 nucleotide sequence: TGTGCCAGCAGTCCCTCCGGGACAGGGACCCTACAATCCTACAATGAGCAGTTCTTC.

This clone was counted between two and nine times. The chain employs TRBV3-1 (or the pseudogene TRBV3-2) and TRBJ2-1; 7 nucleotides line up with TRBD1. Trimming took 0 bases from V and 8 from J; bases not matched to a gene: 7. This CDR3 contains 15 residues. In germline, CDR1 is LGHDT, CDR2 YNNKEL (reference sequence). CDR3 residues: CASSQDGKGADEQFF. CDR3 nucleotide sequence: TGTGCCAGCAGCCAAGATGGGAAGGGGGCGGATGAGCAGTTCTTC.

This chain links TRBV3-1 (or the pseudogene TRBV3-2) with TRBJ1-2; D not certain. The V end was cut by 0 bases, the J end by 9 bases, with 11 bases between. Looked up from germline, CDR1 is LGHDT and CDR2 is YNNKEL (reference sequence). The CDR3 is 13 residues long. For the CDR3, the DNA is TGTGCCAGCAGCCAAGAACGGTTTCGAAGCTACACCTTC. Translated, it gives CASSQERFRSYTF.

The V and J genes are TRBV6-1 and TRBJ2-2; tentatively, D is TRBD2 (6 bases). CDR3 length: 16 residues. Trimming removed 0 bases from V and 3 bases from J, with 11 bases in between. The germline CDR1 and CDR2 sequences are MNHNS and SASEGT. As DNA, the CDR3 is TGTGCCAGCAGTGAAGCTACGGGGAGGCACACCGGGGAGCTGTTTTTT. Translation gives CASSEATGRHTGELFF.